These 18 T cell receptor beta chains share one sample of origin, sequenced in a study of OX40 agonist ivuxolimab in advanced cancers. Produced via immunoSEQ multiplex PCR; TCRdb's table is partial and in-frame only. The sample yields under 65,000 clones, about 88% seen once. The source material was CD4+ or CD8+ T cells sorted from blood, sampled in a trial of the OX40 agonist ivuxolimab. The source of these receptors is an adult with an advanced solid tumor such as melanoma, head and neck, liver or kidney cancer.

This chain uses TRBV4-2 with TRBJ1-2, with D possibly TRBD1 on 6 matching bases. The CDR3 length is 17 residues. Germline CDR1 reads LGHNA; CDR2 reads YNFKEQ. The ends were cut back, 0 bases at V and 2 bases at J, with 16 bases in the middle. Here the CDR3 DNA reads TGTGCCAGCAGCCAAGATGGGGGCGGGGGTCGAAACTATGGCTACACCTTC. It encodes CASSQDGGGGRNYGYTF.

The chain has TRBV30 and TRBJ2-7, with D maybe TRBD2 (5 bases). Trimming took off 2 bases at V and 4 bases at J, with 15 bases between the two ends. Looked up from germline, CDR1 is GTSNPN and CDR2 is SVGIG (reference sequence). The CDR3 runs to 14 residues. The CDR3 DNA reads as TGTGCCTGGAGTCCCCCCGGTGGGAGTTACGAGCAGTACTTC. It specifies CAWSPPGGSYEQYF.

The rearrangement joins TRBV6-6 to TRBJ2-5; D is possibly TRBD2 (6 bases). The J call is in doubt because the DNA end fits TRBJ2-7 better. This CDR3 has 15 amino acids. Germline V gives CDR1 MNHNY, CDR2 SVGAGI (reference sequence). The CDR3 loop reads CASSYRLRGSDEQYF. CDR3 nucleotide sequence: TGTGCCAGCAGTTACAGGCTTCGGGGGTCCGACGAGCAGTACTTC.

This chain links TRBV28 with TRBJ1-5; no clear D gene. The germline CDR1 and CDR2 sequences are MDHEN and SYDVKM. This CDR3 has 12 amino acids. Trimming shortened V by 5 bases and J by 9 bases, and 11 bases separated the two germline ends. The CDR3: CASSQQVRPQHF. The CDR3 DNA reads as TGTGCCAGCAGTCAGCAGGTTCGGCCCCAGCATTTT. Full variable domain (remainder filled in from reference TRBV28 and TRBJ1-5): DVKVTQSSRYLVKRTGEKVFLECVQDMDHENMFWYRQDPGLGLRLIYFSYDVKMKEKGDIPEGYSVSREKKERFSLILESASTNQTSMYLCASSQQVRPQHFGDGTRLSIL.

This chain uses TRBV29-1 with TRBJ2-7, with 9 bases matching TRBD1. Germline CDR1 and CDR2: SQVTM and ANQGSEA. The CDR3 runs to 14 residues. With V trimmed by 6 bases and J by 1 base, 7 bases remained unmatched. The CDR3 sequence is CSVAAGQGSYEQYF. The DNA of the CDR3 is TGCAGCGTCGCCGCCGGACAGGGGTCCTACGAGCAGTACTTC.

The chain uses TRBV28 and TRBJ2-7; D remains ambiguous. This CDR3 is built from 15 residues. CDR1 is MDHEN and CDR2 is SYDVKM in the germline V gene. V lost 3 bases to trimming and J lost 6 bases, with 18 bases between them. The CDR3 DNA follows: TGTGCCAGCAGTTTCCCGCAGGCTTCCCTAGGCGAGCAGTACTTC. Amino acid sequence: CASSFPQASLGEQYF.

The CDR3 loop reads CASSPLPGQGAGIGPTDTQYF. DNA of the CDR3: TGCGCCAGCAGCCCCCTCCCGGGACAGGGGGCGGGTATAGGGCCGACAGATACGCAGTATTTT. This chain uses TRBV5-1 with TRBJ2-3; 12 nucleotides match TRBD1. The CDR3 runs to 21 residues. Germline trimming cut 4 bases from V and 3 bases from J; bases unmatched to any gene: 21. CDR1 and CDR2 (germline): SGHRS, YFSETQ.

The chain is built from TRBV29-1 and TRBJ2-3; no definite D call. Trimming left V 3 bases short and J 4 bases short, with 5 bases between. The CDR3 length is 11 residues. In germline, CDR1 is SQVTM, CDR2 ANQGSEA. The CDR3 DNA reads TGCAGCGTTGAGGCGGCAGATACGCAGTATTTT. It is translated as CSVEAADTQYF.

Points on this clone: The same CDR3 arises from other DNA sequences in this sample as well. This chain connects TRBV25-1 to TRBJ1-6; unclear D gene. V was clipped by 3 bases and J by 6 bases, with 3 bases between them. The CDR3 contains 12 residues. Germline CDR1 MGHDK, CDR2 SYGVNS. The chain's CDR3 is CASSEGNSPLHF. In DNA, the CDR3 is TGTGCCAGCAGTGAGGGTAATTCACCCCTCCACTTT.

V usage is TRBV2 and J usage is TRBJ2-5, with TRBD1 matching 9 bases. V was pared by 6 bases and J by 5 bases, with 7 bases of the junction left unmatched. The CDR3 extends over 14 amino acids. Germline V gives CDR1 SNHLY, CDR2 FYNNEI. CDR3 DNA: TGTGCCAGCAGCCGGGACAGGGTTTCGGAGACCCAGTACTTC. It translates to CASSRDRVSETQYF.

V and J are TRBV7-8 and TRBJ2-5, with 14 bases fitting TRBD2. The length of the CDR3 is 17 residues. After removal of 3 bases from V and 4 bases from J, the junction contained 7 bases not matched to a gene. Germline V gene lookup returns CDR1 SGHVS and CDR2 FQNEAQ. For the CDR3, the DNA is TGTGCCAGCAGCTTTAGTGGACTAGCGGGAGGCCCAGAGACCCAGTACTTC. Translation: CASSFSGLAGGPETQYF. The variable domain in full, with the rest retrieved from reference TRBV7-8 and TRBJ2-5, is GAGVSQSPRYKVAKRGQDVALRCDPISGHVSLFWYQQALGQGPEFLTYFQNEAQLDKSGLPSDRFFAERPEGSVSTLKIQRTQQEDSAVYLCASSFSGLAGGPETQYFGPGTRLLVL.

This chain joins TRBV2 and TRBJ2-2, with a possible D match to TRBD1 (5 bases). Germline CDR1 is SNHLY and CDR2 is FYNNEI. V was shortened by 10 bases and J by 0 bases, with 12 bases between the two germline ends. CDR3 length: 14 amino acids. The CDR3 DNA reads TGTGCCACACGCGAGACAGCGAACACCGGGGAGCTGTTTTTT. It encodes CATRETANTGELFF.

The rearrangement links TRBV4-3 to TRBJ2-3; D remains unclear. Per the germline V gene, CDR1 is LGHNA and CDR2 is YSLEER. The CDR3 covers 17 residues. V lost 0 bases and J lost 0, with 13 bases in between. The CDR3 region has the DNA TGCGCCAGCAGCCAAGATCTGTTGGGTGCCAGCACAGATACGCAGTATTTT. Translation: CASSQDLLGASTDTQYF.

In this sample, this clone turned up a few times. V usage is TRBV11-3 and J usage is TRBJ2-1, with 15 bases aligning to TRBD2. Trimming took 5 bases from V and 6 from J; bases not matched to a gene: 14. Germline CDR1 SGHNT, CDR2 YENEEA. The CDR3 has 19 residues. The CDR3 loop reads CASSKSGTSGGRGGNEQFF. The CDR3 DNA reads as TGTGCCAGCAGCAAGTCCGGGACTAGCGGGGGGAGAGGGGGCAATGAGCAGTTCTTC. Complete variable domain (other parts from reference TRBV11-3 and TRBJ2-1): EAGVVQSPRYKIIEKKQPVAFWCNPISGHNTLYWYLQNLGQGPELLIRYENEEAVDDSQLPKDRFSAERLKGVDSTLKIQPAELGDSAVYLCASSKSGTSGGRGGNEQFFGPGTRLTVL.

The chain links TRBV6-6 to TRBJ1-5, with 7 nucleotides matching TRBD1. The CDR3 spans 14 residues. V gave up 2 bases and J gave up 4 bases; unmatched junction bases: 2. Germline V gene sequence: CDR1 MNHNY, CDR2 SVGAGI (reference sequence). This CDR3 is CASSYGTDNQPQHF. In nucleotides, the CDR3 is TGTGCCAGCAGTTACGGGACAGATAATCAGCCCCAGCATTTT.

This clone came up a few times. The rearrangement uses TRBV7-9 and TRBJ2-1; D not resolved. CDR1 and CDR2 from the germline V gene are SEHNR and FQNEAQ (reference sequence). Trimming took off 1 base at V and 0 bases at J, with 7 bases between the two ends. This CDR3 spans 15 amino acids. The CDR3 reads CASSLGSSSYNEQFF. CDR3 DNA: TGTGCCAGCAGCTTAGGGTCGAGCTCCTACAATGAGCAGTTCTTC.

The CDR3 loop is CASRRDPSLNTIYF. Written as DNA, the CDR3 is TGTGCCTCTCGCCGGGACCCGTCCCTAAACACCATATATTTT. The V call is TRBV10-3, the J call TRBJ1-3; D is possibly TRBD1 (5 bases). The CDR3 is 14 residues long. Per the germline V gene, CDR1 is ENHRY and CDR2 is SYGVKD. V was cut by 11 bases and J by 6 bases, with 20 bases left in between.

Only one count was recorded for this clone. CDR3 nucleotides: TGTGCCAGCAGCTCGACAGACGGAAACACCATATATTTT. It translates to CASSSTDGNTIYF. This rearrangement joins TRBV7-3 to TRBJ1-3; a weak D match, TRBD1 (5 bases). Germline values: CDR1 SGHTA, CDR2 FQGTGA. V lost 4 bases and J lost 4, with 8 bases in between. The CDR3 is made up of 13 amino acids.